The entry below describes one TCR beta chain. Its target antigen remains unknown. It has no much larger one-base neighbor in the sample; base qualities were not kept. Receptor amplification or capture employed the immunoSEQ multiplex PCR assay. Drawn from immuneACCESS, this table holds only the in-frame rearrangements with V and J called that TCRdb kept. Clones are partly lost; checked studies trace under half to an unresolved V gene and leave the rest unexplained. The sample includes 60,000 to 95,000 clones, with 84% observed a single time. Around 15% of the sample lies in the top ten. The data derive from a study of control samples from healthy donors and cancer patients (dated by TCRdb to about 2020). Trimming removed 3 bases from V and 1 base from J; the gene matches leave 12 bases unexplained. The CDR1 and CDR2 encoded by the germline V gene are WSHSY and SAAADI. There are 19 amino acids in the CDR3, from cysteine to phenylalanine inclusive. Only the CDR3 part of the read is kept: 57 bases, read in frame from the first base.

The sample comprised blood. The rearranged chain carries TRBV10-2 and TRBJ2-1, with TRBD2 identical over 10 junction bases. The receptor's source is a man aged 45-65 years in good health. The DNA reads TGCGCCAGCAGTGAACCCCTAGCGGGAGTCCAAAAATCCTACAATGAGCAGTTCTTC. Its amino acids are CASSEPLAGVQKSYNEQFF.